This TCR beta chain was found in a study of blood T cell repertoires in COVID-19 (TCRdb year 2020). General notes on the study: Samples covering the acute and convalescent phases of COVID-19 were provided by collaborators in the United States, Italy and Spain. Subjects who had been exposed to COVID-19, were actively infected with it, or had recovered from it provided the deeply sampled blood TCRbeta repertoires that made up the dataset. The prospective study material was composed of cDNA or gDNA derived from T cells, B-cell-depleted T cells, or PBMCs. Where HLA class I and class II types were available, the types were taken from metadata supplied by the sample provider, not from assay-based typing. Samples were obtained from the ongoing ImmuneRACE study (first 160 participants) and from 1,000 to 1,500 subjects provided by 6 global collaborators. A de-identified subject ID, COVID-19 status, age in years and sex were almost always included in the sample metadata. The repertoires were released in a freely available public database meant as a resource for research on the immune response to SARS-CoV-2.

From cysteine to phenylalanine, the CDR3 is 13 amino acids long. Just CDR3 DNA is preserved here, 39 bases in frame from base 1. The junction shows trimming of 2 bases on V and 2 bases on J, and the gene matches do not reach 0 bases of it. From a lookup of the germline V gene, CDR1 and CDR2 are SGDLS and YYNGEE. What the work shows at the level of the full study, not this receptor alone: How much clinical and demographic metadata was included differed by source and by participant, and the metadata was provided uncurated.

In Seattle, one collaborating source enrolled patients while the infection was active and tracked those patients longitudinally over the course of disease. Each collaborating institution followed its own protocols to collect whole blood in K2EDTA tubes. For TCRbeta analysis, collaborators shipped samples as frozen whole blood, isolated PBMCs, or DNA extracted from either of those sample types. Regarding this clone: The antigen it recognizes is unknown. No base quality information exists; no much larger clone differs at one position.

TCRbeta CDR3 regions were amplified from genomic DNA by means of the immunoSEQ Assay, a bias-controlled multiplex PCR. The authors' pipeline ran thus. Within the assay, amplification of reference gene primers was used to estimate how many nucleated cells each sample contained. To quantify the absolute abundance of each unique TCRbeta CDR3 rearrangement, sequence reads were collapsed and filtered. For each sample, productive Simpson clonality was calculated by taking the square root of Simpson's diversity index across productive rearrangements. The table was pulled from immuneACCESS by TCRdb, which kept in-frame rearrangements only. Such tables lose some clones; where checked, under half of the loss comes from unresolved V genes, and the rest has no known cause. That table furnishes V, J and clone size, whereas the DNA furnished D and trimming. This sample holds about 160,000 clones; approximately 85% were observed only once. The ten largest clones capture around 8.1% of the sample.

The TCR sequence derives from a woman in her fifties or sixties with COVID-19, enrolled during active disease. The sample taken for sequencing was peripheral blood. The chain couples TRBV9 to TRBJ2-5, and 7 junction bases match TRBD2. The nucleotide sequence is given as TGTGCCAGCAGCGTGGGGGGGCAAGAGACCCAGTACTTC. Its amino acids are CASSVGGQETQYF.